These T cell receptor beta chains were read from a single sample in a study of graft-versus-host responses after intestinal transplantation. No antigen has been identified for these receptors. Measured with immunoSEQ multiplex PCR; TCRdb has only the in-frame clones, and not every one. The sample yields 84,000 or so clones, roughly 92% seen once. The input for sequencing was unstimulated CD4+ T cells sorted from spleen or lymph node cells, taken before intestinal transplant. Every receptor here comes from a human donor who received an intestinal transplant. Each CDR3 is given with its conserved first and last residue. Each record gives: CDR3 protein, CDR3 DNA, D gene, clone size, J gene, V gene. The D gene is left open where the match is weak. A clone size is listed for some rows: how often the clone was seen (once, few, many), or a class if it is expanded.

CASSLLSGRSTGELFF | TGTGCCAGCAGCTTACTGTCCGGGAGATCAACCGGGGAGCTGTTTTTT | NA | NA | TRBJ2-2 | TRBV7-3
CASSRQGFDPPDTQYF | TGTGCCAGCAGCCGACAGGGTTTCGACCCACCAGATACGCAGTATTTT | TRBD1 | NA | TRBJ2-3 | TRBV7-2
CASSQEMWNRASTDTQYF | TGCGCCAGCAGCCAAGAAATGTGGAACAGAGCTAGCACAGATACGCAGTATTTT | NA | NA | TRBJ2-3 | TRBV4-1
CASTANYNEQFF | TGTGCCAGCACCGCGAATTACAATGAGCAGTTCTTC | NA | few | TRBJ2-1 | TRBV6-1
CASSRGQVLLTDTQYF | TGTGCCTCCTCCCGCGGCCAGGTCCTTCTCACAGATACGCAGTATTTT | NA | NA | TRBJ2-3 | TRBV5-4
CASSPPGRRLNEQFF | TGTGCCAGCTCACCACCGGGGCGGAGGTTGAATGAGCAGTTCTTC | NA | NA | TRBJ2-1 | TRBV18
CASSEGLASYEQYF | TGTGCCAGCAGTGAAGGACTAGCGAGCTACGAGCAGTACTTC | TRBD2 | NA | TRBJ2-7 | TRBV2
CASSEAKWTVSGNTIYF | TGTGCCAGCAGTGAAGCAAAATGGACCGTTTCTGGAAACACCATATATTTT | NA | NA | TRBJ1-3 | TRBV6-1
CASSERRVYEQYF | TGTGCCAGCAGTGAAAGGAGGGTTTACGAGCAGTACTTC | NA | NA | TRBJ2-7 | TRBV6-5
CASSYNRGRGEQYF | TGTGCCAGCAGTTACAACAGGGGGCGGGGGGAGCAGTACTTC | TRBD1 | few | TRBJ2-7 | TRBV6-6
CSAAGGNTEAFF | TGCAGCGCAGCAGGGGGGAACACTGAAGCTTTCTTT | TRBD1 | NA | TRBJ1-1 | TRBV29-1
CASSEDTVGLGSSYEQYF | TGTGCCAGCAGTGAAGATACCGTGGGACTAGGGAGCTCCTACGAGCAGTACTTC | TRBD2 | NA | TRBJ2-7 | TRBV2
CASSLVGVNTGELFF | TGTGCCAGCAGCTTAGTTGGAGTCAACACCGGGGAACTGTTTTTT | NA | NA | TRBJ2-2 | TRBV7-9
CASSEGGGGAGELFF | TGTGCCAGCAGTGAAGGGGGAGGGGGTGCCGGGGAGCTGTTTTTT | NA | few | TRBJ2-2 | TRBV25-1
CASSVVPAGVGGYTF | TGTGCCAGCAGCGTAGTCCCCGCCGGCGTGGGTGGCTACACCTTC | NA | NA | TRBJ1-2 | TRBV9
CASSPTQETQYF | TGTGCCAGCTCACCAACTCAAGAGACCCAGTACTTC | NA | NA | TRBJ2-5 | TRBV18
CASSDTGLASVYNEQFF | TGCGCCAGCAGTGATACGGGACTAGCAAGTGTCTACAATGAGCAGTTCTTC | TRBD2 | NA | TRBJ2-1 | TRBV10-1
CASSLRVANYGYTF | TGTGCCAGCAGCTTAAGGGTAGCTAACTATGGCTACACCTTC | NA | few | TRBJ1-2 | TRBV7-8
CASSSGSGTGGGYTF | TGTGCCAGCAGTTCAGGCTCCGGGACAGGAGGTGGCTACACCTTC | TRBD1 | NA | TRBJ1-2 | TRBV7-2
CASSPGTGGRAGETQYF | TGCGCCAGCAGCCCTGGAACGGGCGGGAGGGCCGGGGAGACCCAGTACTTC | TRBD2 | NA | TRBJ2-5 | TRBV5-1
CASRLGQGANYEQYF | TGTGCCAGCAGACTAGGACAGGGGGCCAACTACGAGCAGTACTTC | TRBD1 | NA | TRBJ2-7 | TRBV6-6
CASSGQGPEAFF | TGTGCCAGTAGTGGACAGGGACCTGAAGCTTTCTTT | TRBD1 | NA | TRBJ1-1 | TRBV19
CASRSLLGEQYF | TGTGCCAGCAGGTCCCTTTTGGGTGAGCAGTACTTC | NA | NA | TRBJ2-7 | TRBV6-6
CASSQEIRQINQPQHF | TGCGCCAGCAGCCAAGAAATACGTCAGATCAATCAGCCCCAGCATTTT | NA | NA | TRBJ1-5 | TRBV4-1
CASSLDRGSGNTIYF | TGTGCCAGCTCACTTGACAGGGGCTCTGGAAACACCATATATTTT | TRBD1 | NA | TRBJ1-3 | TRBV18
CASSRTAGASTDTQYF | TGTGCCAGTAGTAGAACAGCGGGAGCCTCCACAGATACGCAGTATTTT | TRBD2 | NA | TRBJ2-3 | TRBV19
CASQGGSYEKLFF | TGTGCCAGCCAGGGCGGTAGTTACGAAAAACTGTTTTTT | NA | NA | TRBJ1-4 | TRBV2
CASSGETGRWETQYF | TGTGCCAGCAGCGGGGAGACAGGGCGGTGGGAGACCCAGTACTTC | TRBD1 | NA | TRBJ2-5 | TRBV9
CSVKSQRSSYEQYF | TGCAGCGTGAAGTCACAGCGGAGCTCCTACGAGCAGTACTTC | NA | NA | TRBJ2-7 | TRBV29-1
CASSEDPGQGVYEQYF | TGTGCCAGCAGTGAAGATCCGGGACAGGGAGTTTACGAGCAGTACTTC | TRBD1 | NA | TRBJ2-7 | TRBV2
CASSARQGNTEAFF | TGTGCCAGCAGCGCAAGACAGGGGAACACTGAAGCTTTCTTT | TRBD1 | NA | TRBJ1-1 | TRBV7-9
CASSGRDRIPGEQYF | TGTGCCAGCAGTGGCCGGGACAGGATCCCTGGTGAGCAGTACTTC | TRBD1 | NA | TRBJ2-7 | TRBV6-5
CSVVFSGEDYEQYF | TGCAGCGTTGTATTCTCAGGGGAGGACTACGAGCAGTACTTC | NA | NA | TRBJ2-7 | TRBV29-1
CASSRTSGRAWSYNEQFF | TGCGCCAGCAGCAGGACTAGCGGGAGGGCCTGGTCCTACAATGAGCAGTTCTTC | TRBD2 | NA | TRBJ2-1 | TRBV5-1
CASSKHSSGSYNEQFF | TGCGCCAGCAGCAAACATTCTAGCGGGAGCTACAATGAGCAGTTCTTC | TRBD2 | once | TRBJ2-1 | TRBV5-1
CASSHMGGELFF | TGTGCCAGCAGTCACATGGGCGGGGAGCTGTTTTTT | NA | NA | TRBJ2-2 | TRBV27
CASSVTGTGNTIYF | TGTGCCAGCAGCGTGACAGGGACTGGAAACACCATATATTTT | TRBD1 | few | TRBJ1-3 | TRBV7-6
CAWSVVVSFPGDSYSNQPQHF | TGTGCCTGGAGTGTGGTTGTCAGCTTCCCTGGGGACTCGTATAGCAATCAGCCCCAGCATTTT | NA | NA | TRBJ1-5 | TRBV30
CASSIGRGLYSNQPQHF | TGTGCCAGTAGTATTGGGCGGGGCCTTTATAGCAATCAGCCCCAGCATTTT | NA | NA | TRBJ1-5 | TRBV19
CASSLRPPRGINQPQHF | TGTGCCAGCAGTTTGAGACCGCCCAGAGGGATCAATCAGCCCCAGCATTTT | NA | NA | TRBJ1-5 | TRBV28
CASSLGQGNEKLFF | TGCGCCAGCAGCCTCGGACAGGGTAATGAAAAACTGTTTTTT | TRBD1 | few | TRBJ1-4 | TRBV4-1
CASSMPGVANTGELFF | TGTGCCAGTAGTATGCCCGGGGTGGCGAACACCGGGGAGCTGTTTTTT | NA | NA | TRBJ2-2 | TRBV19
CASSRRGTGTNEQYF | TGTGCCAGCAGTCGACGAGGGACAGGGACGAACGAGCAGTACTTC | TRBD1 | NA | TRBJ2-7 | TRBV28
CASSWDRGPHPSYNEQFF | TGCGCCAGCAGCTGGGACAGGGGGCCCCATCCCTCCTACAATGAGCAGTTCTTC | TRBD1 | NA | TRBJ2-1 | TRBV5-1
CASSQDRGTDTQYF | TGTGCCAGCAGCCAGGACAGGGGCACAGATACGCAGTATTTT | TRBD1 | NA | TRBJ2-3 | TRBV7-3
CASEQGGNQPQHF | TGTGCCAGTGAACAGGGAGGGAATCAGCCCCAGCATTTT | NA | once | TRBJ1-5 | TRBV19
CASSPWDRDYSGNTIYF | TGTGCCAGCTCACCCTGGGACAGGGACTACTCTGGAAACACCATATATTTT | TRBD1 | NA | TRBJ1-3 | TRBV18
CASTLPQGGNQPQHF | TGTGCCAGCACACTACCCCAGGGCGGCAATCAGCCCCAGCATTTT | NA | NA | TRBJ1-5 | TRBV28
CASSFSGQEQFF | TGTGCCAGCAGCTTCTCGGGACAGGAGCAGTTCTTC | TRBD1 | NA | TRBJ2-1 | TRBV11-1